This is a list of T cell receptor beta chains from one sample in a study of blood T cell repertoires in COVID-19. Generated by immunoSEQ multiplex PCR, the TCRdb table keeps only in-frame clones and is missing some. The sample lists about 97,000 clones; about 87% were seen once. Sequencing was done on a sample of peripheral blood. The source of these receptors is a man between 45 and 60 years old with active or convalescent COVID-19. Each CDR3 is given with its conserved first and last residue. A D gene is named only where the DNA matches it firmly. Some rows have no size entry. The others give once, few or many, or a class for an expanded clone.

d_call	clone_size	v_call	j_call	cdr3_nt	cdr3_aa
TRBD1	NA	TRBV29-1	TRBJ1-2	TGCAGCGTTTCCCAGGGGGCGTTGCGAGGCTACACCTTC	CSVSQGALRGYTF
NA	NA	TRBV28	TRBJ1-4	TGTGCCAGCTCTCCCCCGACAGCAACTAATGAAAAACTGTTTTTT	CASSPPTATNEKLFF
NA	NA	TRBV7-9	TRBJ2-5	TGTGCCAGCAGCTTATCGGGGGACGAGACCCAGTACTTC	CASSLSGDETQYF
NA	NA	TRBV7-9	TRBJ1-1	TGTGCCAGCAGCTTAGCGTGGGGCAACACTGAAGCTTTCTTT	CASSLAWGNTEAFF
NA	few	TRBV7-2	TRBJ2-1	TGTGCCAGCAGCTTAGATCCGGGCTCCTACAATGAGCAGTTCTTC	CASSLDPGSYNEQFF
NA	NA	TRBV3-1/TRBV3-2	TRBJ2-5	TGTGCCAGCAGCCAAGGAACGGGGTCATGGACCCAGTACTTC	CASSQGTGSWTQYF
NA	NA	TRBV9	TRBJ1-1	TGTGCCAGCAGCCCTCAGGGGAACACTGAAGCTTTCTTT	CASSPQGNTEAFF
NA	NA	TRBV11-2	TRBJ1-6	TGTGCCAGCAGCTTCAACGGGATGAATTCACCCCTCCACTTT	CASSFNGMNSPLHF
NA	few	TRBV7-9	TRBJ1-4	TGTGCCAGCAGCTCTTACAGGGATGGAAATGAAAAACTGTTTTTT	CASSSYRDGNEKLFF
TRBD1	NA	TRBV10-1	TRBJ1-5	TGCGCCAGCAATCTAACTGCAGGGGGCGGGGGCAATCAGCCCCAGCATTTT	CASNLTAGGGGNQPQHF
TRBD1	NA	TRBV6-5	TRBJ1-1	TGTGCCAGCAGTCGGGACAGGGGATTCACTGAAGCTTTCTTT	CASSRDRGFTEAFF
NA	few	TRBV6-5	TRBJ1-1	TGTGCCAGCAGGCCAGGGACTCAGCCTGAAGCTTTCTTT	CASRPGTQPEAFF
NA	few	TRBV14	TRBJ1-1	TGTGCCACCCAGAGGATGGCGAACACTGAAGCTTTCTTT	CATQRMANTEAFF
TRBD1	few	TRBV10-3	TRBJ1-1	TGTGCCATCAGCGAGGACAGGGGGCTATCGCCTGAAGCTTTCTTT	CAISEDRGLSPEAFF
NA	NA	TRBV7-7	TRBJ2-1	TGTGCCAGCAGCCCTGGGCTAGCTGTCAATGAGCAGTTCTTC	CASSPGLAVNEQFF
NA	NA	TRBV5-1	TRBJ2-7	TGCGCCAGCAGCTTGGGACTCACCTTCGACGAGCAGTACTTC	CASSLGLTFDEQYF
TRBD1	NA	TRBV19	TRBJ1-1	TGTGCCAGTACCCGGACAGGGGACGGCACTGAAGCTTTCTTT	CASTRTGDGTEAFF
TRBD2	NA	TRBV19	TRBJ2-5	TGTGCCAGTACCCCTAGCGGGGGGACGCCGGGAGAGACCCAGTACTTC	CASTPSGGTPGETQYF
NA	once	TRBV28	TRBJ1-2	TGTGCCAGCAGTCAACAACAGGGATTGGGCGGCTACACCTTC	CASSQQQGLGGYTF